This entry concerns a single T cell receptor beta chain. The data originate from a study of blood T cell repertoires in COVID-19. Looking at the study overall: COVID-19 samples, acute and convalescent, were from the United States, Italy and Spain.

Germline V gene sequence: CDR1 SNHLY, CDR2 FYNNEI. Trimming at V came to 5 bases and at J to 9 bases, leaving 10 bases not matched to a gene. This CDR3 has 15 amino acids. Using immunoSEQ multiplex PCR, the repertoire was profiled, and TCRdb retains in-frame clones only, with some absent. This sample has 200,000 to 250,000 clones, with roughly 80% found just once. The chain uses TRBV2 and TRBJ2-1; TRBD2 matches at 10 bases. This receptor was obtained from a woman between 65 and 79 years old with acute or convalescent COVID-19. Material: peripheral blood. The CDR3 DNA reads as TGTGCCAGCAGTCCCCCACCTAGCGGGAGTAGTGAGCAGTTCTTC. Protein product: CASSPPPSGSSEQFF.